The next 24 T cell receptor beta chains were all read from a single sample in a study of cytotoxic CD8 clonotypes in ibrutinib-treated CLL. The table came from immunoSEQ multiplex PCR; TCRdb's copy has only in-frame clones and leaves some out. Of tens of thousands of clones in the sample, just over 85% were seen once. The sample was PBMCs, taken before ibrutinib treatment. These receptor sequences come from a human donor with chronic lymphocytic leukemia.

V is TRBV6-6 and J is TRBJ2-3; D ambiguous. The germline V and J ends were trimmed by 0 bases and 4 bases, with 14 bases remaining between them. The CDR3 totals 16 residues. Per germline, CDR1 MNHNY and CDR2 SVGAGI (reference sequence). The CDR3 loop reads CASSYSGGEWADTQYF. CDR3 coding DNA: TGTGCCAGCAGTTACTCGGGCGGCGAATGGGCAGATACGCAGTATTTT.

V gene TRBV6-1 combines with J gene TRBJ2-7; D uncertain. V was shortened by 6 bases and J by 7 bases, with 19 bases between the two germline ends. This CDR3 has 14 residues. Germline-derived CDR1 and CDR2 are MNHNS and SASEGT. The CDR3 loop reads CASRADKGLREQYF. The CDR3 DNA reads TGTGCCAGCAGGGCTGACAAGGGCCTGAGGGAGCAGTACTTC.

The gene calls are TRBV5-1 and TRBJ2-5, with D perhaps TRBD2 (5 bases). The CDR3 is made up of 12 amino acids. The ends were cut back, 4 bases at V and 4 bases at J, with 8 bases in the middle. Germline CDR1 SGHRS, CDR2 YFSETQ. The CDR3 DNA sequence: TGCGCCAGCAGCCCGGAGGCAGAGACCCAGTACTTC. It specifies CASSPEAETQYF. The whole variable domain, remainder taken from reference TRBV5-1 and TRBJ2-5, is KAGVTQTPRYLIKTRGQQVTLSCSPISGHRSVSWYQQTPGQGLQFLFEYFSETQRNKGNFPGRFSGRQFSNSRSEMNVSTLELGDSALYLCASSPEAETQYFGPGTRLLVL.

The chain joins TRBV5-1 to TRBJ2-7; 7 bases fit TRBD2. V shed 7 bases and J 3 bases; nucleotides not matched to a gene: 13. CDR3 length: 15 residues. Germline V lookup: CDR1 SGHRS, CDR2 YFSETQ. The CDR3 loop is CASRRGGLADYEQYF. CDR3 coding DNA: TGCGCCAGCCGCCGAGGTGGGCTAGCGGACTACGAGCAGTACTTC.

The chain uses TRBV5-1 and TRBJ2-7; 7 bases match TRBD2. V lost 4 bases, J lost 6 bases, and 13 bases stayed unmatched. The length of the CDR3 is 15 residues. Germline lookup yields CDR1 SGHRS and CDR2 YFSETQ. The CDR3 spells CASSLGSAGASEQYF. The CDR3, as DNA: TGCGCCAGCAGCCTGGGGTCGGCGGGAGCCTCCGAGCAGTACTTC.

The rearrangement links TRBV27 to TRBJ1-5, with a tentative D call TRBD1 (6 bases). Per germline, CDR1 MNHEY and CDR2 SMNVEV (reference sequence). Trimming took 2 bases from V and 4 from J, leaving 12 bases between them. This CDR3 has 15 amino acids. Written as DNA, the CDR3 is TGTGCCAGCAGTTTACAGGGGTTTGGTAATCAGCCCCAGCATTTT. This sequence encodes CASSLQGFGNQPQHF.

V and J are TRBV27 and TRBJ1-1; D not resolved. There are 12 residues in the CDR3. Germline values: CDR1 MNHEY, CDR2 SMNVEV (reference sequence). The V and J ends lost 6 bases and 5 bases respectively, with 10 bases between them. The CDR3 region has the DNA TGTGCCAGCAGGGGTTCGTGGACTGAAGCTTTCTTT. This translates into CASRGSWTEAFF.

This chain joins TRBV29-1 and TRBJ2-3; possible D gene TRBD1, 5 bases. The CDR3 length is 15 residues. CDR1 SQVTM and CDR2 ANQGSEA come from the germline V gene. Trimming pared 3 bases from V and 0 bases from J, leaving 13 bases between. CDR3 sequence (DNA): TGCAGCGTTGATCCCCCCAGGGCAAGCACAGATACGCAGTATTTT. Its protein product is CSVDPPRASTDTQYF.

DNA for the CDR3: TGTGCCAGCAGCTCGGGACAGGGGGCCAGTAAAAACATTCAGTACTTC. It specifies CASSSGQGASKNIQYF. The chain combines TRBV7-9 with TRBJ2-4; TRBD1 aligns across 12 bases. Germline V gene sequence: CDR1 SEHNR, CDR2 FQNEAQ (reference sequence). Trimming cost V 4 bases and J 4 bases; bases outside gene matches: 5. This CDR3 has 16 amino acids.

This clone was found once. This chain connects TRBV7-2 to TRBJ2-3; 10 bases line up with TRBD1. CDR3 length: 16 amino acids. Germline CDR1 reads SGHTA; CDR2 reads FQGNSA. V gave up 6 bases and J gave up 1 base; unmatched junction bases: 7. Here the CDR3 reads CASRQVGTGGTDTQYF. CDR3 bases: TGTGCCAGCAGGCAAGTCGGGACAGGGGGCACAGATACGCAGTATTTT.

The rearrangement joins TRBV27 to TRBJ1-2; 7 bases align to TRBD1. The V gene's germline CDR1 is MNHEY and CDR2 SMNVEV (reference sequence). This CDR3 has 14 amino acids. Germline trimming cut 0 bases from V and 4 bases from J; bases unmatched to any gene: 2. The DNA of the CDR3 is TGTGCCAGCAGTTTATCCGGGACAGCCTATGGCTACACCTTC. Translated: CASSLSGTAYGYTF.

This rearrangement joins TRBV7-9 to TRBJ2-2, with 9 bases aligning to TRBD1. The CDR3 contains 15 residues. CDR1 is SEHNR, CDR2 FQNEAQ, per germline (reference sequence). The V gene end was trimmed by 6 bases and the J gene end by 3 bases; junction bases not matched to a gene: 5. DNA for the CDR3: TGTGCCAGCAGACCCGACAGGGGGGACACCGGGGAGCTGTTTTTT. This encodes CASRPDRGDTGELFF. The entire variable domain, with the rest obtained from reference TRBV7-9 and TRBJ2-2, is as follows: DTGVSQNPRHKITKRGQNVTFRCDPISEHNRLYWYRQTLGQGPEFLTYFQNEAQLEKSRLLSDRFSAERPKGSFSTLEIQRTEQGDSAMYLCASRPDRGDTGELFFGEGSRLTVL.

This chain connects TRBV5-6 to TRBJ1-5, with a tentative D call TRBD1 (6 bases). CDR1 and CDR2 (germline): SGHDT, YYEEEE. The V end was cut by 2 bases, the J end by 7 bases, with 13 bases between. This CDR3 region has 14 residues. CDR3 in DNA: TGTGCCAGCAGCTTTCAGGGGAGTGGGCAGCCCCAGCATTTT. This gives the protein CASSFQGSGQPQHF. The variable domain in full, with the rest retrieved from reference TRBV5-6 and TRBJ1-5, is DAGVTQSPTHLIKTRGQQVTLRCSPKSGHDTVSWYQQALGQGPQFIFQYYEEEERQRGNFPDRFSGHQFPNYSSELNVNALLLGDSALYLCASSFQGSGQPQHFGDGTRLSIL.

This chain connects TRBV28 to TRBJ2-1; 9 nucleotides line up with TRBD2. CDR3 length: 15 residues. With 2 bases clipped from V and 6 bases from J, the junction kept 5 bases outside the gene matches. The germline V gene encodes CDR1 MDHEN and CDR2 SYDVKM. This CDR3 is CASSLALAGSNEQFF. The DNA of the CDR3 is TGTGCCAGCAGTTTAGCCCTAGCGGGGTCCAATGAGCAGTTCTTC.

The CDR3: CASSDSGRADETQYF. CDR3 nucleotide sequence: TGTGCCAGCAGCGACAGCGGGAGGGCTGATGAGACCCAGTACTTC. The chain links TRBV5-6 to TRBJ2-5; 10 positions agree with TRBD2. This CDR3 spans 15 amino acids. Germline CDR1 reads SGHDT; CDR2 reads YYEEEE. V shed 4 bases and J 5 bases; nucleotides not matched to a gene: 8.

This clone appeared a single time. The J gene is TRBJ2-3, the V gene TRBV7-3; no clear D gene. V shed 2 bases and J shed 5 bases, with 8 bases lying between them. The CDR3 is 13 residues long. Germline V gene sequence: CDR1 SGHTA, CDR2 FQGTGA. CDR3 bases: TGTGCCAGCAGCTTAGGGCATGGAGATACGCAGTATTTT. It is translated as CASSLGHGDTQYF. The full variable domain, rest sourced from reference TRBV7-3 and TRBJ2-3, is GAGVSQTPSNKVTEKGKYVELRCDPISGHTALYWYRQSLGQGPEFLIYFQGTGAADDSGLPNDRFFAVRPEGSVSTLKIQRTERGDSAVYLCASSLGHGDTQYFGPGTRLTVL.

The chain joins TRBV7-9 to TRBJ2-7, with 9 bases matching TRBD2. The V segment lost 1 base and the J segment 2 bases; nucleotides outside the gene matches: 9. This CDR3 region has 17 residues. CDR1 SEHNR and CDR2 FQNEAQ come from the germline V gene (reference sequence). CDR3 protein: CASSLVPRTSAPYEQYF. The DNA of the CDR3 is TGTGCCAGCAGCTTAGTCCCCCGGACTAGCGCTCCCTACGAGCAGTACTTC. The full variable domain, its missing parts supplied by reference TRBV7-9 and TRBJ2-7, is DTGVSQNPRHKITKRGQNVTFRCDPISEHNRLYWYRQTLGQGPEFLTYFQNEAQLEKSRLLSDRFSAERPKGSFSTLEIQRTEQGDSAMYLCASSLVPRTSAPYEQYFGPGTRLTVT.

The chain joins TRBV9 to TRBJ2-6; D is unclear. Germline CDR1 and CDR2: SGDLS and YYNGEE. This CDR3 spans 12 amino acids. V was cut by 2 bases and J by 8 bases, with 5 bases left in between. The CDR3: CASSVLPNVLTF. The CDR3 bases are TGTGCCAGCAGCGTTTTACCCAACGTCCTGACTTTC.

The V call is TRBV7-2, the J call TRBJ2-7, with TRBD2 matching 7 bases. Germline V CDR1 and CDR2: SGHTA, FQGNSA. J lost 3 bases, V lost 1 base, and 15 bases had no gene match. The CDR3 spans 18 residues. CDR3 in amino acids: CASSLGGSGPMRGYEQYF. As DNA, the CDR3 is TGTGCCAGCAGCTTAGGAGGTAGCGGGCCTATGAGGGGCTACGAGCAGTACTTC.

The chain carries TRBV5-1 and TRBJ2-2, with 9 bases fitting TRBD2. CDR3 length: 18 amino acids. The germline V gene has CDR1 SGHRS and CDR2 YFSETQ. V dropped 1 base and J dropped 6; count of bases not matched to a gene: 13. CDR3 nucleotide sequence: TGCGCCAGCAGCTTGAGTCCTCCGGGACTAGCTTCCCCCGGGGAGCTGTTTTTT. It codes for CASSLSPPGLASPGELFF.

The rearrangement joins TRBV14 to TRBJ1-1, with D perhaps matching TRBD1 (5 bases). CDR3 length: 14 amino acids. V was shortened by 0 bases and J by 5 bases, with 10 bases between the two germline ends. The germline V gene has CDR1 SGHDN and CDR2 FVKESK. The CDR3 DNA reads TGTGCCAGCAGCCAAGAAGGCAGGGTGACTGAAGCTTTCTTT. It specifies CASSQEGRVTEAFF.

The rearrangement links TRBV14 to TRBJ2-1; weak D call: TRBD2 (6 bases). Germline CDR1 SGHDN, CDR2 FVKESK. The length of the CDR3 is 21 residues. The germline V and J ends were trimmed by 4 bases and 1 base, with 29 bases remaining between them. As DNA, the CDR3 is TGTGCCAGCAGCCCCTCACTTTATCGCGGGGAGGCGCCCAATTCCTACAATGAGCAGTTCTTC. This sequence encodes CASSPSLYRGEAPNSYNEQFF.

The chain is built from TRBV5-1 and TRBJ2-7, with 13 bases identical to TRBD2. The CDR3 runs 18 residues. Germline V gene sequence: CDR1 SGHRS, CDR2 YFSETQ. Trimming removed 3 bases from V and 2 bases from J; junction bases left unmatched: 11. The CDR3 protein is CASSWGLAGLADAYEQYF. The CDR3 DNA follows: TGCGCCAGCAGCTGGGGACTAGCGGGACTTGCAGACGCCTACGAGCAGTACTTC.

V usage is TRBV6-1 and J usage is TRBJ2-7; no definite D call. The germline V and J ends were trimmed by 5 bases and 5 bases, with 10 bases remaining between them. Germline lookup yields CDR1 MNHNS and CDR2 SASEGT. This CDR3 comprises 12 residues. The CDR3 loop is CASSYWANEQYF. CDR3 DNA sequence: TGTGCCAGCAGTTATTGGGCGAACGAGCAGTACTTC.